Shown below are 9 T cell receptor beta chains from a single sample sequenced in a study of T cells in Graves' hyperthyroidism and ophthalmopathy. It was RNA transcripts that yielded the amplified TCR beta CDR3 regions. RT-PCR in the first round (using the HTBI primer set) targeted the TCR CDR3. In TCRdb, the multiplex PCR reads were re-called with MiXCR into one record per CDR3 protein. The sample has 460,000 or so distinct CDR3 sequences; approximately 15% are singletons. The sequenced material came from blood. The origin of the receptors is a young woman with Graves' hyperthyroidism.

The chain is built from TRBV5-6 and TRBJ1-6; 9 nucleotides match TRBD1. Germline assignment: CDR1 SGHDT and CDR2 YYEEEE. The ends lost 4 bases at V and 4 bases at J; junction bases unmatched: 6. CDR3 size: 16 residues. The CDR3 loop is CASSTGQGSYNSPLHF. CDR3 in DNA: TGTGCCAGCAGCACTGGACAGGGGAGTTATAATTCACCCCTCCACTTT.

This clonotype was seen repeatedly, ten times or more. The chain carries TRBV12-3 or TRBV12-4 and TRBJ2-1; a possible D gene is TRBD2 (5 bases). Trimming took 3 bases from V and 7 from J, leaving 16 bases between them. This CDR3 has 15 residues. The CDR3 sequence is CASSFGLARLNEQFF. Here the CDR3 DNA reads TGTGCCAGCAGTTTCGGCCTAGCCCGATTAAATGAGCAGTTCTTC.

This clonotype has just a few counts. The rearrangement uses TRBV5-5 and TRBJ2-7, with a weak D call TRBD2 (7 bases). V was cut by 7 bases and J by 4 bases, with 18 bases left in between. Germline CDR1 and CDR2: SGHKS and YYEKEE (reference sequence). This CDR3 contains 14 residues. CDR3 nucleotides: TGTGCCAGCGGCGGGGGCCCCTCCGCTTACGAGCAGTACTTC. It translates to CASGGGPSAYEQYF.

The sample holds many counts of this clonotype. This chain links TRBV7-6 with TRBJ1-3, with D hard to call. This CDR3 has 15 amino acids. V was cut by 5 bases and J by 0 bases, with 11 bases left in between. CDR1 is SGHVS, CDR2 FNYEAQ, per germline. The CDR3 reads CASSGSSYSGNTIYF. CDR3 sequence (DNA): TGTGCCAGCAGCGGCAGCTCCTACTCTGGAAACACCATATATTTT.

Remarks on this clonotype: A read error may be the cause here, since a much bigger clone is one base away. The rearrangement uses TRBV5-5 and TRBJ1-1, with D uncertain. This CDR3 is built from 13 residues. Germline V gene sequence: CDR1 SGHKS, CDR2 YYEKEE (reference sequence). The CDR3: CTSSFAGDTEAFF. The CDR3 DNA sequence: TGTACCAGCAGCTTTGCCGGGGACACTGAAGCTTTCTTT.

The chain combines TRBV6-1 with TRBJ2-5; 9 bases fit TRBD2. V shed 6 bases and J 13 bases; nucleotides not matched to a gene: 15. The CDR3 extends over 14 amino acids. Germline-derived CDR1 and CDR2 are MNHNS and SASEGT. This chain's CDR3 is CASRPGLAITSGYF. DNA of the CDR3: TGTGCCAGCAGGCCGGGACTAGCCATAACCTCGGGGTACTTC.

At least ten counts were recorded for this clonotype. The chain combines TRBV11-2 with TRBJ2-5; 8 nucleotides line up with TRBD2. V shed 5 bases and J 0 bases; nucleotides not matched to a gene: 5. Germline CDR1 and CDR2: SGHAT and FQNNGV. The CDR3 loop spans 15 amino acids. The CDR3 is CASSRSGMYQETQYF. CDR3 DNA: TGTGCCAGCAGCCGTAGCGGGATGTACCAAGAGACCCAGTACTTC. Full variable domain (missing parts from reference TRBV11-2 and TRBJ2-5): EAGVAQSPRYKIIEKRQSVAFWCNPISGHATLYWYQQILGQGPKLLIQFQNNGVVDDSQLPKDRFSAERLKGVDSTLKIQPAKLEDSAVYLCASSRSGMYQETQYFGPGTRLLVL.

The gene calls are TRBV30 and TRBJ1-5; D perhaps matches TRBD1 (5 bases). The germline gives CDR1 GTSNPN, CDR2 SVGIG (reference sequence). V was cut by 2 bases and J by 6 bases, with 20 bases left in between. The CDR3 has 16 amino acids. CDR3 nucleotide sequence: TGTGCCTGGAGTCCCGGGGCCGTGGGAATCGGTCAGCCCCAGCATTTT. Amino acids: CAWSPGAVGIGQPQHF.

The rearrangement joins TRBV27 to TRBJ1-3, with TRBD1 as a possible D gene (5 bases). CDR1 and CDR2 from the germline V gene are MNHEY and SMNVEV (reference sequence). Trimming removed 6 bases at V and 4 bases at J, with 13 bases between. CDR3 length: 14 amino acids. Here the CDR3 reads CASSRDVEGNTIYF. The CDR3 region has the DNA TGTGCCAGCAGCAGGGACGTAGAAGGAAACACCATATATTTT.